Below, one T cell receptor beta chain is given with its context. What it binds is unknown. This record belongs to a study of blood T cells in healthy people across ages. Study information: Template switching recovered approximately one barcoded beta molecule for every two T cells.

With a J-beta primer mix and a sample-barcoded 5' primer, a second PCR ran about 7 to 12 cycles. TCRdb called the 5' RACE reads again in MiXCR, with one record for every CDR3 protein. Counted here are roughly 730,000 distinct CDR3 sequences, 45% to 70% occurring once; the ten biggest clones make up around 25%. Study outcomes and limitations: There was no known CMV status for donors, so expanded clonotype changes were possibly confounded.

Isolation yielded PBMCs, at least 6 million per sample, in every case. The CDR3 consists of 14 residues. Germline CDR1 is MGHDK and CDR2 is SYGVNS. The ends lost 1 base at V and 3 bases at J; junction bases unmatched: 2. V usage is TRBV25-1 and J usage is TRBJ2-7, with 8 bases that match TRBD2. Sequences were obtained from blood. This receptor was obtained from a man aged 35 to 55 in good health. CDR3 DNA sequence: TGTGCCAGCAGTGAATGCGGGGGGATCTACGAGCAGTACTTC. Protein product: CASSECGGIYEQYF.